This is a list of T cell receptor beta chains from one sample in a study of blood T cell repertoires in COVID-19. Measured with immunoSEQ multiplex PCR; TCRdb has only the in-frame clones, and not every one. Among 110,000 to 150,000 clones, roughly 77% were seen once, and the ten largest hold 5%. The sample was peripheral blood. Receptor source: a woman between 65 and 79 years old with COVID-19, enrolled during active disease. Each CDR3 is given with its conserved first and last residue. D genes are given only for firm matches. For some rows the clone size is stated as once, few or many, or as a class when expanded; others skip it.

>.|.|TRBJ1-1|TRBV5-5
CASSHRGGRIDTEAFF
TGTGCCAGCAGCCACCGGGGAGGCCGGATAGACACTGAAGCTTTCTTT
>.|TRBD1|TRBJ1-6|TRBV9
CASSVTGDSPLHF
TGTGCCAGCAGCGTTACAGGGGATTCACCCCTCCACTTT
>.|.|TRBJ1-6|TRBV19
CATRGEGESNSPLHF
TGTGCCACTCGAGGAGAGGGGGAGTCTAATTCACCCCTCCACTTT
>few|.|TRBJ2-6|TRBV7-2
CASSGPGANVLTF
TGTGCCAGCAGCGGCCCTGGGGCCAACGTCCTGACTTTC
>.|.|TRBJ1-5|TRBV19
CASKGQFNQPQHF
TGTGCCAGTAAAGGACAATTCAATCAGCCCCAGCATTTT
>.|TRBD1|TRBJ1-6|TRBV10-3
CAISRDSPYNSPLHF
TGTGCCATCAGCAGGGACAGCCCCTATAATTCACCCCTCCACTTT
>few|.|TRBJ2-3|TRBV3-1/TRBV3-2
CASSQDKRGTDTQYF
TGTGCCAGCAGCCAAGATAAGCGGGGCACAGATACGCAGTATTTT
>.|.|TRBJ2-7|TRBV7-2
CASSFTGNYEQYF
TGTGCCAGCAGCTTCACAGGGAACTACGAGCAGTACTTC
>.|.|TRBJ1-1|TRBV7-2
CASSWGGRANTEAFF
TGTGCCAGCAGCTGGGGTGGGAGGGCGAACACTGAAGCTTTCTTT
>.|.|TRBJ1-5|TRBV19
CASSALGTRGNQPQHF
TGTGCCAGTAGTGCGCTTGGGACACGAGGAAATCAGCCCCAGCATTTT